Included here is one T cell receptor beta chain sequence, with context. Its cognate antigen is unknown. V was clipped by 3 bases and J by 8 bases, with 10 bases between them. The CDR3 totals 13 residues. Germline CDR1 is SGHTA and CDR2 is FQGNSA. This table comes from immunoSEQ multiplex PCR, and its TCRdb copy is limited to in-frame clones, with some not included. The sample holds 35,000 to 45,000 clones, roughly 70% seen once. This sample was taken from a study of a mutant IDH1 vaccine in newly diagnosed glioma. As to time point: week 47, end of study. Each dose delivered 300 ug of mutant IDH1 20-mer peptide subcutaneously with imiquimod.

This chain connects TRBV7-2 to TRBJ1-4; D is possibly TRBD1 (5 bases). The clonotype comes from a man between 35 and 55 years old with glioma. The material sequenced was PBMCs, taken from a glioma patient whose treatment included an IDH1 peptide vaccine. The CDR3 DNA sequence: TGTGCCAGCAGCTTGGCAGGGCGGGAAAAACTGTTTTTT. Its translation: CASSLAGREKLFF.